These T cell receptor beta chains were read from a single sample in a study of Ad26.COV2.S vaccination and SARS-CoV-2 variants. Here immunoSEQ multiplex PCR was the method, and the copy in TCRdb shows in-frame clones only, minus some. The table has around 240,000 clones, approximately 87% seen once. The sequencing used peripheral blood, collected in a trial of Ad26.COV2.S vaccine versus placebo. The receptor set was obtained from a person aged 18-65 years who received the Ad26.COV2.S COVID-19 vaccine or a placebo. CDR3s include the opening cysteine and the closing phenylalanine or tryptophan. The D gene is left open where the match is weak. The size of a clone is reported for some rows only, either as once, few or many, or as a class for expanded clones.

NA	TRBV6-5	TRBJ2-7	TRBD1	TGTGCCAGCAGTTGGGACAGGGGAACTCCCTCCTACGAGCAGTACTTC	CASSWDRGTPSYEQYF
NA	TRBV7-8	TRBJ2-3	NA	TGTGCCAGCACTGGCTTGTCTAGCACAGATACGCAGTATTTT	CASTGLSSTDTQYF
NA	TRBV3-1/TRBV3-2	TRBJ2-6	TRBD1	TGTGCCAGCAGCCAAGAGCCGGACAGGGGCCGTGTGATCTCTGGGGCCAACGTCCTGACTTTC	CASSQEPDRGRVISGANVLTF
NA	TRBV2	TRBJ1-2	TRBD1	TGTGCCAGCGCGGACAGGGGGGGAGCTTATGGCTACACCTTC	CASADRGGAYGYTF
NA	TRBV6-5	TRBJ1-2	TRBD1	TGTGCCAGCAGTTTCCTACAGGGGTCCCGAAACTATGGCTACACCTTC	CASSFLQGSRNYGYTF
NA	TRBV30	TRBJ2-1	TRBD2	TGTGCCTGGAGTGTAAAGGGTTCTTCGGCGGCCGGGGGGATCTTC	CAWSVKGSSAAGGIF
NA	TRBV19	TRBJ2-2	NA	TGTGCCAGTAGTATCTGGCCAGGGTCGCTCACCGGGGAGCTGTTTTTT	CASSIWPGSLTGELFF
NA	TRBV11-3	TRBJ2-1	TRBD2	TGTGCCAGCAGCCTAGCGGGAGCCCCACGGGACAATGAGCAGTTCTTC	CASSLAGAPRDNEQFF
NA	TRBV29-1	TRBJ1-2	TRBD1	TGCAGCGTCGAACCTGGGACAGCTCTTCTTGGCCTCTATGGCTACACCTTC	CSVEPGTALLGLYGYTF
NA	TRBV7-8	TRBJ2-2	NA	TGTGCCAGCAGCTTAAGGAGGGGCGCAAGCACCGGGGAGCTGTTTTTT	CASSLRRGASTGELFF
NA	TRBV9	TRBJ1-4	NA	TGTGCCAGCAGTCCAGAGATGGGGGTGAGAAGCGAAAAACTGTTTTTT	CASSPEMGVRSEKLFF
NA	TRBV7-8	TRBJ2-1	TRBD2	TGTGCCAGCAGCTCCAGGGGTAGCGGGGGTTCCTACAATGAGCAGTTCTTC	CASSSRGSGGSYNEQFF
NA	TRBV15	TRBJ2-5	TRBD2	TGTGCCACCAGCACGGGACTAGCGGGCCCGTACCAAGAGACCCAGTACTTC	CATSTGLAGPYQETQYF
NA	TRBV11-2	TRBJ2-1	NA	TGTGCCAGCAGCTTTGGCGGGTGGGATTATGAGCAGTTCTTC	CASSFGGWDYEQFF
NA	TRBV6-6	TRBJ2-7	TRBD2	TGTGCCAGCAGTTCAAGCGGGGGGATCTCCTACGAGCAGTACTTC	CASSSSGGISYEQYF
NA	TRBV18	TRBJ2-7	NA	TGTGCCAGCTCAACCCAGGGAAGGGCCTCCACCTACGAGCAGTACTTC	CASSTQGRASTYEQYF
NA	TRBV6-4	TRBJ1-2	NA	TGTGCCAGCAGTGACTCGATAGTAAAGCCAGGGAAGGACTATGGCTACACCTTC	CASSDSIVKPGKDYGYTF
NA	TRBV18	TRBJ2-4	NA	TGTGCCAGCTCAGCCGGCCCAAGGAGCGACATTCAGTACTTC	CASSAGPRSDIQYF
NA	TRBV5-4	TRBJ2-1	NA	TGTGCCAGCAGCTCGGGACTGGGCTCCTACAATGAGCAGTTCTTC	CASSSGLGSYNEQFF
NA	TRBV7-9	TRBJ2-5	TRBD1	TGTGCCAGCAGGAGGACAGGGGGCCAAGAGACCCAGTACTTC	CASRRTGGQETQYF
NA	TRBV7-2	TRBJ1-1	TRBD1	TGTGCCAGCAGCGCCCGGACAGGGGCGAGGAACACTGAAGCTTTCTTT	CASSARTGARNTEAFF
NA	TRBV5-8	TRBJ2-7	TRBD1	TGTGCCAGCAGGTGGGGGACAGGGAGTGGCGAGCAGTACTTC	CASRWGTGSGEQYF
NA	TRBV19	TRBJ1-1	NA	TGTGCCAGGGCCGCCCGGGGGCCCCTGATGAACACTGAAGCTTTCTTT	CARAARGPLMNTEAFF
NA	TRBV7-2	TRBJ2-2	TRBD2	TGTGCCAGCAGCCCCCGAGCGGGGGGGGCCGGGGAGCTGTTTTTT	CASSPRAGGAGELFF
NA	TRBV4-3	TRBJ2-7	TRBD2	TGCGCCAGCAGCCAAGATCGAGCGGGAGGGGGCCACGAGCAGTACTTC	CASSQDRAGGGHEQYF
NA	TRBV6-2/TRBV6-3	TRBJ2-7	NA	TGTGCCAGCAGTGCCCAGGACAGCTACGAGCAGTACTTC	CASSAQDSYEQYF
NA	TRBV5-4	TRBJ2-2	TRBD1	TGTGCCAGCAGCTTTTGGGACAGGAACACCGGGGAGCTGTTTTTT	CASSFWDRNTGELFF
NA	TRBV18	TRBJ1-2	NA	TGTGCCAGCTCACGTGAGCCCTATGGCTACACCTTC	CASSREPYGYTF
NA	TRBV6-5	TRBJ1-2	NA	TGTGCCAGCAGTCAGGGCCTGGGCTATGGCTACACCTTC	CASSQGLGYGYTF
once	TRBV11-2	TRBJ2-7	NA	TGTGCCAGCAGCTTAGCAAGAACCCTAGGGAACGAGCAGTACTTC	CASSLARTLGNEQYF
NA	TRBV5-1	TRBJ2-1	NA	TGCGCCAGCAGCTTGAGGGACTACAATGAGCAGTTCTTC	CASSLRDYNEQFF
NA	TRBV28	TRBJ2-2	NA	TGTGCCAGCAGTTTCCCCGGGAGTGCAAGGGAGCTGTTTTTT	CASSFPGSARELFF
NA	TRBV5-4	TRBJ2-7	NA	TGTGCCAGCAGCTTGGCAGGGGCCGACGAGCAGTACTTC	CASSLAGADEQYF
NA	TRBV6-4	TRBJ2-1	TRBD2	TGTGCCAGCAGTGATAGCGCGGGAGATTTCAATGAGCAGTTCTTC	CASSDSAGDFNEQFF
few	TRBV28	TRBJ1-3	NA	TGTGCCAGCACCCCCACAGGGCTACAAGGAAACACCATATATTTT	CASTPTGLQGNTIYF